The sequence of this TCR beta chain was determined in a study of blood T cell repertoires in COVID-19. Germline V gene data show CDR1 as LNHDA and CDR2 as SQIVND (reference sequence). The V gene end was trimmed by 5 bases and the J gene end by 1 base; junction bases not matched to a gene: 12. The CDR3 runs to 17 residues. Original handling: Estimates of nucleated cell counts were drawn from the amplification of reference gene primers. TCRdb keeps only in-frame clones here, not all; method: immunoSEQ multiplex PCR. V and J calls and clone size are as listed in that table; D and trimming were resolved from the DNA. The sample holds approximately 130,000 clones, 70% to 90% seen once.

Source material: peripheral blood. The rearrangement uses TRBV19 and TRBJ1-1, with 8 bases fitting TRBD1. The receptor was derived from a human donor in a cohort sampled during active COVID-19. The CDR3 DNA follows: TGTGCCAGTAGTCCACGGACAGGGTCTGGGACGAACACTGAAGCTTTCTTT. Translating gives CASSPRTGSGTNTEAFF.